Presented here are 5 T cell receptor beta chains from one specimen sequenced in a study of response to subunit inactivated influenza vaccine. TCRdb reprocessed the RT-PCR reads via MiXCR and lists one record per CDR3 protein. The profile shows hundreds of thousands of distinct CDR3 sequences, roughly 8.2% of them singletons. Sequenced here: PBMCs from blood, sampled approximately 25 months after vaccination. The receptors derive from a man aged 45 to 70 who received an inactivated influenza vaccine.

The chain employs TRBV6-5 and TRBJ1-1; maybe TRBD1 (5 bases). Trimming cost V 0 bases and J 7 bases, with 12 bases left between them. The CDR3 extends over 14 amino acids. The germline CDR1 and CDR2 sequences are MNHEY and SVGAGI. The CDR3 bases are TGTGCCAGCAGTTACTCTTTCAGGGAAATTGAAGCTTTCTTT. Residues: CASSYSFREIEAFF.

This clonotype was seen at least ten times. Germline and junction disagree at one end, which may indicate a read error. The rearrangement links TRBV7-7 to TRBJ2-2, with D unresolved. Germline values: CDR1 SSHAT, CDR2 FNYEAQ (reference sequence). The CDR3 is made up of 14 amino acids. Here the CDR3 reads CASSLAGNTGELFF. CDR3 sequence (DNA): TGTGCTAGCAGCTTAGCAGGGAACACCGGGGAGCTGTTTTTT.

This clonotype turned up a few times. The chain links TRBV10-1 to TRBJ2-2; no clear D gene. CDR1 is WNHNN, CDR2 SYGVQD, per germline (reference sequence). The CDR3 has 13 amino acids. Trimming stripped 3 bases from V and 2 bases from J, with 4 bases between. CDR3 protein: CASSDYNTGELFF. DNA of the CDR3: TGCGCCAGCAGTGATTATAACACCGGGGAGCTGTTTTTT.

This clonotype was picked up many times. The chain links TRBV4-2 to TRBJ1-4; a weak D match, TRBD1 (5 bases). V was cut by 0 bases and J by 5 bases, with 13 bases left in between. CDR1 and CDR2 (germline): LGHNA, YNFKEQ. This CDR3 has 16 amino acids. The CDR3 sequence: CASSQEWRTWNEKLFF. CDR3 DNA: TGTGCCAGCAGCCAAGAGTGGAGGACATGGAATGAAAAACTGTTTTTT.

On this clonotype: A read error may produce the germline difference seen at one junction end. The rearrangement joins TRBV27 to TRBJ1-2, with 8 bases fitting TRBD1. Germline-derived CDR1 and CDR2 are MNHEY and SMNVEV (reference sequence). This CDR3 is 16 amino acids long. In DNA form, the CDR3 reads TGTGCCAGCAGTTTAAACCCGACAGGGGCACGCTATGACTACACCTTC. Amino acids: CASSLNPTGARYDYTF.